One and the same sample provided the 8 T cell receptor beta chains below, sequenced in a study of shared clonotypes between healthy human individuals. The table came from immunoSEQ multiplex PCR; TCRdb's copy has only in-frame clones and leaves some out. Of some 2,100,000 clones listed, almost 96% were seen once; the top ten hold over 0.1%. Material: naive CD4+ T cells sorted from blood. The subset is: CD45RA+ positively selected. The receptors derive from a man younger than 35 in good health.

This clone was picked up a small number of times. Different DNA sequences within this sample yield the same CDR3. The chain carries TRBV10-3 and TRBJ2-7; D remains ambiguous. Germline V CDR1 and CDR2: ENHRY, SYGVKD. This CDR3 region has 12 residues. The germline V and J ends were trimmed by 2 bases and 1 base, with 3 bases remaining between them. In DNA, the CDR3 is TGTGCCATCAGTGAGGGGTCCTACGAGCAGTACTTC. Protein sequence: CAISEGSYEQYF.

The rearrangement links TRBV19 to TRBJ1-6; tentatively, D is TRBD1 (5 bases). V was clipped by 6 bases and J by 9 bases, with 15 bases between them. The germline V gene encodes CDR1 LNHDA and CDR2 SQIVND (reference sequence). The CDR3 sequence is 14 residues long. CDR3 nucleotides: TGTGCCAGTAGGCCGACAGTGGATGGTTCACCCCTCCACTTT. Protein product: CASRPTVDGSPLHF.

This clone is a singleton in its sample. V gene TRBV5-1 combines with J gene TRBJ2-2, with no clear D. Trimming took 0 bases from V and 6 from J, leaving 6 bases between them. Germline CDR1 reads SGHRS; CDR2 reads YFSETQ. There are 13 residues in the CDR3. The DNA of the CDR3 is TGCGCCAGCAGCTTGGACGTAGCCGGGGAGCTGTTTTTT. Translated, it gives CASSLDVAGELFF.

Concerning this clone itself: In the same sample, other DNA sequences code for this CDR3. The rearrangement links TRBV7-2 to TRBJ1-5, with TRBD1 identical over 7 bases. This CDR3 is 13 amino acids long. J lost 7 bases, V lost 5 bases, and 5 bases had no gene match. The germline CDR1 and CDR2 sequences are SGHTA and FQGNSA. CDR3 sequence reads: CASSRTGEQPQHF. The CDR3 coding sequence is TGTGCCAGCAGCCGTACAGGGGAGCAGCCCCAGCATTTT. Looking up the rest from reference TRBV7-2 and TRBJ1-5 gives the full variable domain: GAGVSQSPSNKVTEKGKDVELRCDPISGHTALYWYRQSLGQGLEFLIYFQGNSAPDKSGLPSDRFSAERTGGSVSTLTIQRTQQEDSAVYLCASSRTGEQPQHFGDGTRLSIL.

The chain recombines TRBV6-1 with TRBJ2-2; D call uncertain. V lost 8 bases and J lost 6, with 7 bases in between. The CDR3 has 11 amino acids. The V gene's germline CDR1 is MNHNS and CDR2 SASEGT. The CDR3 protein is CASPRAGELFF. The DNA for the CDR3 is TGTGCCAGCCCAAGGGCCGGGGAGCTGTTTTTT.

The chain uses TRBV7-9 and TRBJ1-6; unclear D gene. Germline assignment: CDR1 SEHNR and CDR2 FQNEAQ (reference sequence). This CDR3 has 13 amino acids. The germline V and J ends were trimmed by 11 bases and 7 bases, with 15 bases remaining between them. The CDR3 reads CASLGEGNSPLHF. CDR3 in DNA: TGTGCCTCGCTCGGGGAGGGAAATTCACCCCTCCACTTT.

The CDR3, as DNA: TGCAGTGCCCGAGGTCAGGTGGACTACACCTTC. Its protein is CSARGQVDYTF. This rearrangement joins TRBV20-1 to TRBJ1-2; no definite D call. The V gene's germline CDR1 is DFQATT and CDR2 SNEGSKA (reference sequence). The CDR3 is made up of 11 amino acids. Between the trimmed V and J ends, which lost 6 bases and 10 bases, there was a span of 15 bases.

Comments on this clone: This same CDR3 is encoded by further DNA sequences in the sample. V and J are TRBV30 and TRBJ1-1; D uncertain. Trimming took 4 bases from V and 1 from J, leaving 10 bases between them. Germline V lookup: CDR1 GTSNPN, CDR2 SVGIG (reference sequence). This CDR3 spans 13 amino acids. The CDR3 region has the DNA TGTGCCTGGACCGGGCAACAGAACACTGAAGCTTTCTTT. This gives the protein CAWTGQQNTEAFF. Supplemented by reference TRBV30 and TRBJ1-1, the full variable domain reads SQTIHQWPATLVQPVGSPLSLECTVEGTSNPNLYWYRQAAGRGLQLLFYSVGIGQISSEVPQNLSASRPQDRQFILSSKKLLLSDSGFYLCAWTGQQNTEAFFGQGTRLTVV.